The T cell receptor beta chain described here comes from a study of response to subunit inactivated influenza vaccine. Overall study results and limits: Authors suggested each seasonal influenza vaccination recruits few new T cells.

A single record per CDR3 protein comes from TCRdb applying MiXCR to the RT-PCR reads. The sample records some 500,000 distinct CDR3 sequences, 10% to 15% being singletons. This clonotype was recorded many times. Its antigen is not identified. The germline CDR1 and CDR2 sequences are ENHRY and SYGVKD. Trimming removed 6 bases from V and 4 bases from J; junction bases left unmatched: 2. The CDR3 sequence is 12 residues long. Material: PBMCs from blood, obtained about 40 days after vaccination. The chain recombines TRBV10-3 with TRBJ2-7, with 8 bases lining up with TRBD1. This TCR was sampled from a man aged 50 to 59 who received an inactivated influenza vaccine. The CDR3 here is CAISRDRYEQYF. The CDR3 DNA reads as TGTGCCATCAGCCGGGACAGGTACGAGCAGTACTTC.